A selection of T cell receptor beta chains follows, all from one sample in a study of blood T cell repertoires in COVID-19. TCRdb's table, derived via immunoSEQ multiplex PCR, lists solely in-frame clones and lacks some. The sample lists about 25,000 clones; 82% were seen once. The specimen sequenced was peripheral blood. The source of these receptors is an elderly man with active or convalescent COVID-19. Each CDR3 is given with its conserved first and last residue. The D gene is left open where the match is weak. Only some rows state a clone size, as once, few, many or a class for expanded clones.

v_gene,abundance,j_gene,d_gene,CDR3aa,CDR3nt
TRBV27,NA,TRBJ2-7,NA,CASSLAPRGPYEQYF,TGTGCCAGCAGTTTAGCTCCACGCGGCCCCTACGAGCAGTACTTC
TRBV5-1,NA,TRBJ2-4,NA,CASSPQGGMNIQYF,TGCGCCAGCAGCCCCCAAGGGGGTATGAACATTCAGTACTTC
TRBV18,NA,TRBJ1-1,TRBD1,CASSPAPGQFLAFF,TGTGCCAGCTCTCCTGCCCCGGGACAGTTCCTTGCTTTCTTT
TRBV7-2,NA,TRBJ2-7,NA,CASSPRSFDEQYF,TGTGCCAGCAGCCCACGGAGTTTCGACGAGCAGTACTTC
TRBV11-2,NA,TRBJ2-7,NA,CASSLGPSSYEQYF,TGTGCCAGCAGCTTAGGTCCTAGCTCCTACGAGCAGTACTTC
TRBV12-3/TRBV12-4,NA,TRBJ1-2,NA,CASSYGQFYGYTF,TGTGCCAGCAGCTATGGACAGTTCTATGGCTACACCTTC
TRBV11-2,few,TRBJ1-6,NA,CASSLDTGSPLHF,TGTGCCAGCAGCTTAGATACAGGATCACCCCTCCACTTT
TRBV19,NA,TRBJ2-2,NA,CASSIGRTDLNTGELFF,TGTGCCAGTAGTATTGGAAGGACAGACTTGAACACCGGGGAGCTGTTTTTT
TRBV3-1/TRBV3-2,NA,TRBJ1-3,NA,CASSLAPSGNTIYF,TGTGCCAGCAGCCTGGCCCCCTCTGGAAACACCATATATTTT
TRBV19,NA,TRBJ2-5,TRBD2,CASSKLANQETQYF,TGTGCCAGTAGCAAACTAGCGAACCAAGAGACCCAGTACTTC
TRBV19,NA,TRBJ2-6,NA,CASRSLGANVLTF,TGTGCCAGTAGGTCTCTTGGGGCCAACGTCCTGACTTTC
TRBV20-1,NA,TRBJ2-1,NA,CSASYRLLAEQFF,TGCAGTGCTAGTTACCGCCTCCTAGCTGAGCAGTTCTTC
TRBV5-1,NA,TRBJ2-5,NA,CASSLRTVQETQYF,TGCGCCAGCAGCCTCCGGACAGTCCAAGAGACCCAGTACTTC
TRBV5-8,few,TRBJ2-1,NA,CASSTDSPTFYNEQFF,TGTGCCAGCAGCACGGACAGTCCCACCTTCTACAATGAGCAGTTCTTC
TRBV23-1,NA,TRBJ2-1,TRBD1,CASRLSGGHDSNEQFF,TGCGCCAGCCGTCTTTCAGGGGGCCACGATTCTAATGAGCAGTTCTTC
TRBV12-3/TRBV12-4,NA,TRBJ1-5,TRBD1,CASSLDRGQPQHF,TGTGCCAGCAGCTTAGACAGGGGACAGCCCCAGCATTTT
TRBV4-2,NA,TRBJ1-6,NA,CASSQEGRGSTSSPLHF,TGTGCCAGCAGCCAAGAGGGGAGGGGATCCACCAGTTCACCCCTCCACTTT
TRBV5-1,NA,TRBJ1-4,NA,CASNSGTADEKLFF,TGCGCCAGCAATAGTGGCACAGCAGATGAAAAACTGTTTTTT
TRBV7-9,NA,TRBJ2-7,NA,CASSRDNSYEQYF,TGTGCCAGCAGCCGGGACAACTCCTACGAGCAGTACTTC
TRBV19,few,TRBJ1-1,TRBD1,CASSKDRVNTEAFF,TGTGCCAGTAGTAAGGACAGGGTGAACACTGAAGCTTTCTTT
TRBV2,few,TRBJ2-3,NA,CASSVGDTDTQYF,TGTGCCAGCAGTGTAGGAGACACAGATACGCAGTATTTT
TRBV25-1,few,TRBJ1-2,NA,CASSGGSVYGYTF,TGTGCCAGCAGTGGGGGTAGCGTCTATGGCTACACCTTC
TRBV5-1,NA,TRBJ2-1,TRBD2,CASSLEASGNEQFF,TGCGCCAGCAGCTTGGAGGCTAGCGGGAATGAGCAGTTCTTC
TRBV25-1,NA,TRBJ1-2,NA,CASSQASYGYTF,TGTGCCAGCTCCCAGGCCTCTTATGGCTACACCTTC
TRBV6-5,NA,TRBJ2-1,NA,CASRSGDTYNEQFF,TGTGCCAGCAGGTCTGGGGACACCTACAATGAGCAGTTCTTC
TRBV2,NA,TRBJ1-1,TRBD1,CASSEPTMTGVGTEAFF,TGTGCCAGCAGTGAGCCCACCATGACAGGGGTCGGCACTGAAGCTTTCTTT
TRBV12-3/TRBV12-4,NA,TRBJ2-2,NA,CASRPQGPGELFF,TGTGCCAGCAGGCCGCAGGGGCCCGGGGAGCTGTTTTTT
TRBV5-1,NA,TRBJ2-3,NA,CASSLRPSTQYF,TGCGCCAGCAGCCTCCGCCCCAGTACGCAGTATTTT
TRBV5-5,NA,TRBJ1-2,TRBD1,CASSLGQGRYGYTF,TGTGCCAGCAGCCTCGGACAGGGGCGCTATGGCTACACCTTC
TRBV15,NA,TRBJ2-1,NA,CATSRSGQPQSSYNEQFF,TGTGCCACCAGCAGAAGTGGACAGCCACAAAGCTCCTACAATGAGCAGTTCTTC
TRBV9,NA,TRBJ2-2,TRBD1,CASSKGQSNTGELFF,TGTGCCAGCAGCAAGGGACAGTCGAACACCGGGGAGCTGTTTTTT
TRBV5-1,once,TRBJ1-2,NA,CASSLEMGRRGGYTF,TGCGCCAGCAGCTTGGAGATGGGCCGACGGGGTGGCTACACCTTC
TRBV5-5,once,TRBJ2-7,NA,CASSLRQLPFSYEQYF,TGTGCCAGCAGCCTCCGACAGCTTCCCTTCTCCTACGAGCAGTACTTC
TRBV11-3,NA,TRBJ1-1,NA,CASSFGGENTEAFF,TGTGCCAGCAGCTTTGGAGGGGAGAACACTGAAGCTTTCTTT
TRBV12-5,NA,TRBJ2-3,NA,CASTSAGSTDTQYF,TGTGCTAGTACCTCGGCGGGTAGCACAGATACGCAGTATTTT
TRBV21-1,NA,TRBJ2-5,NA,CASSKEQRETRETQYF,TGTGCCAGCAGCAAAGAACAGCGGGAGACGCGGGAGACCCAGTACTTC